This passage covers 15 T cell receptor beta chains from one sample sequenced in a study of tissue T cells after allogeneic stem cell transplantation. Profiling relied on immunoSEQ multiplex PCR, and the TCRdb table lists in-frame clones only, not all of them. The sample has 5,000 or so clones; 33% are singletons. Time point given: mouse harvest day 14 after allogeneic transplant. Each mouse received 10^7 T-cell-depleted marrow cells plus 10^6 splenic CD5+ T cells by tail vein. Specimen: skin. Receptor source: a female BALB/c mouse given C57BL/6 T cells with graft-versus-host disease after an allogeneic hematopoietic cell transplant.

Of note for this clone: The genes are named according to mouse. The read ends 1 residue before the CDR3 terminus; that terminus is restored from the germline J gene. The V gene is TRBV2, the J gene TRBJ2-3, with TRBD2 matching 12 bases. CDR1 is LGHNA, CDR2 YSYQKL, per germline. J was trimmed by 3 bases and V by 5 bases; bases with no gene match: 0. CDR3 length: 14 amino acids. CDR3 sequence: CASSGLGGAETLYF. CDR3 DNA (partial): TGTGCCAGCAGCGGACTGGGGGGGGCAGAAACGCTGTAT.

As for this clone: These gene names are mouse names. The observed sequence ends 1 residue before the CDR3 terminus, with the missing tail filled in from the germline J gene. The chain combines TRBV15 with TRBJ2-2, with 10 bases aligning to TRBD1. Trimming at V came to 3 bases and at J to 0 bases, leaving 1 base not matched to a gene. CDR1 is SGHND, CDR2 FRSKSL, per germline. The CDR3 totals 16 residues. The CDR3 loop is CASSLDRGANTGQLYF. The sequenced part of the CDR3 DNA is TGTGCCAGCAGTTTGGACAGGGGGGCAAACACCGGGCAGCTCTAC. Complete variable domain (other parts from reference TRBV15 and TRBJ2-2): DAGVTQTPRHEVAEKGQTIILKCEPVSGHNDLFWYRQTKIQGLELLSYFRSKSLMEDGGAFKDRFKAEMLNSSFSTLKIQPTEPKDSAVYLCASSLDRGANTGQLYFGEGSKLTVL.

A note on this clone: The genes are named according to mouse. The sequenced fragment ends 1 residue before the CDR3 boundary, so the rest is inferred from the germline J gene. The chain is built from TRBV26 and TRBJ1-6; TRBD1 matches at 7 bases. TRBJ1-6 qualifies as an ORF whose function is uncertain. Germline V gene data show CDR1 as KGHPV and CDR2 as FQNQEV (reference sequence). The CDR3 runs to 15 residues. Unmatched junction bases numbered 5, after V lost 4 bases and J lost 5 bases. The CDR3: CASSPPGQNNSPLYF. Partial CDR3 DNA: TGTGCCAGCAGTCCTCCGGGACAGAATAATTCGCCCCTCTAC.

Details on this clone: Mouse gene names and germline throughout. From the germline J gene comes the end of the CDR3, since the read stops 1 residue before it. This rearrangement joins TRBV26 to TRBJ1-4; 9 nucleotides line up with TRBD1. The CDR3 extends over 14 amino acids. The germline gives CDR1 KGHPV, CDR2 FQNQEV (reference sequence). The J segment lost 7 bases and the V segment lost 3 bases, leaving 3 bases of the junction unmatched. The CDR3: CASSLGTGSERLFF. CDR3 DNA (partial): TGTGCCAGCAGTCTTGGGACAGGGAGCGAAAGATTATTT.

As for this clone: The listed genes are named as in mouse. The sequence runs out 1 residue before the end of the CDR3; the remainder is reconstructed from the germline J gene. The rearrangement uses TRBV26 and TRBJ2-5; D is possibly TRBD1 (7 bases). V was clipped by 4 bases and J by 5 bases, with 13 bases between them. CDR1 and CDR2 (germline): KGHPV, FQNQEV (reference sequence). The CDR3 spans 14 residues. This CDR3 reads CASSQGAGGDTQYF. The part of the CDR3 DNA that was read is TGTGCCAGCAGTCAGGGGGCCGGTGGAGACACCCAGTAC.

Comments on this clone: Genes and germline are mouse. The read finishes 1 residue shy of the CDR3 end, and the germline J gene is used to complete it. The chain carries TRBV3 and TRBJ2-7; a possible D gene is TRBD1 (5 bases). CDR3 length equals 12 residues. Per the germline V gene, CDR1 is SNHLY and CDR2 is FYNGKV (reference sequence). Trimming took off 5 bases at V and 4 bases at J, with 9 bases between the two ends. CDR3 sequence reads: CASSPRQYEQYF. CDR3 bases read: TGTGCCAGCAGCCCCCGACAGTATGAACAGTAC.

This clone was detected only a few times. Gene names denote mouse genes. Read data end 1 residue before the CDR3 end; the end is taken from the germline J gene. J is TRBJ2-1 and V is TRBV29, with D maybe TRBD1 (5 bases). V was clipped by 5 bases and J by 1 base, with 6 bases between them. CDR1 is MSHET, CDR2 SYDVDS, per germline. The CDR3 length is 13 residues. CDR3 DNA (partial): TGTGCTAGCAGTCAGGGAAACTATGCTGAGCAGTTC. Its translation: CASSQGNYAEQF. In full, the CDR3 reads CASSQGNYAEQFF. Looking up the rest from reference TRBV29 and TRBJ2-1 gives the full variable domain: DMKVTQMPRYLIKRMGENVLLECGQDMSHETMYWYRQDPGLGLQLIYISYDVDSNSEGDIPKGYRVSRKKREHFSLILDSAKTNQTSVYFCASSQGNYAEQFFGPGTRLTVL.

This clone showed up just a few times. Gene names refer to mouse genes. CDR3 sequence: CASSFTRNTEVFF. The CDR3 bases that were read are TGTGCCAGCAGCTTTACACGCAACACAGAAGTCTTC. The V gene is TRBV4, the J gene TRBJ1-1; no clear D gene. Read data end 1 residue before the CDR3 end; the end is taken from the germline J gene. The CDR3 is made up of 13 amino acids. The V and J ends lost 4 bases and 2 bases respectively, with 8 bases between them. In germline, CDR1 is LGHDT, CDR2 YNNKQL (reference sequence).

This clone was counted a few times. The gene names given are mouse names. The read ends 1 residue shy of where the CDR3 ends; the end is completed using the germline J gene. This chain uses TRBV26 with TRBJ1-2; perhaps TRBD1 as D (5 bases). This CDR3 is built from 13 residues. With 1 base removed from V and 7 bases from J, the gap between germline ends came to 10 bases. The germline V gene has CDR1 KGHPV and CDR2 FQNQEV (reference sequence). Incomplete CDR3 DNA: TGTGCCAGCAGTCTGTGCAGGGAGTGCGACTACACC. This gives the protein CASSLCRECDYT. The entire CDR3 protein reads CASSLCRECDYTF.

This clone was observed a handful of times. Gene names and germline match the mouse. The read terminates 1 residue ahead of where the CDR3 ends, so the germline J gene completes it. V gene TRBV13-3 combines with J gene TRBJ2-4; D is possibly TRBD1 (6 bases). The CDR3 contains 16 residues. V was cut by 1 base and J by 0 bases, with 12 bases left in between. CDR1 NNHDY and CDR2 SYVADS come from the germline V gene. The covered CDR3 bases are TGTGCCAGCAGTGATCCTACAGGGTATAGTCAAAACACCTTGTAC. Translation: CASSDPTGYSQNTLY. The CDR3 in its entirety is CASSDPTGYSQNTLYF.

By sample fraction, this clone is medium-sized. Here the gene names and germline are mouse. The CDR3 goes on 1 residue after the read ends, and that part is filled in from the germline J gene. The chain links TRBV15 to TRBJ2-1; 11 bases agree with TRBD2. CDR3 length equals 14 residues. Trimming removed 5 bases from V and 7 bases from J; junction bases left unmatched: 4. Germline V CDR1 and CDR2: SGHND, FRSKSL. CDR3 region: CASSLLGGRAEQFF. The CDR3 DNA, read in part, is TGTGCCAGCAGTCTACTGGGGGGGCGGGCTGAGCAGTTC. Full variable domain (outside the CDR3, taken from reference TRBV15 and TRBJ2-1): DAGVTQTPRHEVAEKGQTIILKCEPVSGHNDLFWYRQTKIQGLELLSYFRSKSLMEDGGAFKDRFKAEMLNSSFSTLKIQPTEPKDSAVYLCASSLLGGRAEQFFGPGTRLTVL.

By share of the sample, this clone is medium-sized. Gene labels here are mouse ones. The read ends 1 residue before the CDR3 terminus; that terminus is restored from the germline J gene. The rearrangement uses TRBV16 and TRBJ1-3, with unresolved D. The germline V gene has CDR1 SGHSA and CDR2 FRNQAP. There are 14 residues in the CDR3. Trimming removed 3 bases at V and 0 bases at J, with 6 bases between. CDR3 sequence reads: CASSFQTSGNTLYF. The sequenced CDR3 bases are TGTGCAAGCAGCTTCCAGACTTCTGGAAATACGCTCTAT.

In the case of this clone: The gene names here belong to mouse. The CDR3 bases that were read are TGTGCCAGCTCTCCTTGGGACAGCACAAACTCCGACTACACC. Translation: CASSPWDSTNSDYT. The full CDR3 sequence reads CASSPWDSTNSDYTF. The chain employs TRBV12-1 and TRBJ1-2; 7 nucleotides align to TRBD1. The read is 1 residue too short to cover the CDR3 end, so that end is filled in from the germline J gene. Germline CDR1 and CDR2: SGHSN and HYEKVE. V shed 2 bases and J 0 bases; nucleotides not matched to a gene: 5. The length of the CDR3 is 15 residues.

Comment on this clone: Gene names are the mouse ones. CDR3 residues: CASNRVSGNTLYF. CDR3 DNA (partial): TGTGCCAGCAACAGGGTTTCTGGAAATACGCTCTAT. The V gene is TRBV3, the J gene TRBJ1-3; D may be TRBD1 (6 bases). The sequence runs out 1 residue before the end of the CDR3; the remainder is reconstructed from the germline J gene. CDR1 and CDR2 (germline): SNHLY, FYNGKV (reference sequence). This CDR3 comprises 13 residues. Trimming pared 7 bases from V and 0 bases from J, leaving 7 bases between.

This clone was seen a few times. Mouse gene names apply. CDR3 sequence reads: CASSRQPNTEVFF. The CDR3 bases that were read are TGTGCCAGCAGTCGACAGCCAAACACAGAAGTCTTC. V gene TRBV26 combines with J gene TRBJ1-1; TRBD1 is a possible D gene (5 bases). Read data end 1 residue before the CDR3 end; the end is taken from the germline J gene. CDR3 length equals 13 residues. CDR1 and CDR2 from the germline V gene are KGHPV and FQNQEV (reference sequence). The V gene lost 4 bases and the J gene lost 0 bases, with 6 bases spanning the gap.